The 11 T cell receptor beta chains presented below share a single source sample, sequenced in a study of T-cell memory formation after mild COVID-19. TCRdb ran MiXCR on the 5' RACE reads and lists one entry per CDR3 protein. The sample records approximately 340,000 distinct CDR3 sequences, 10% to 15% being singletons. The specimen sequenced was PBMCs or a T cell subset sorted from them (not recorded which). The receptors originated from a man younger than 35 who had mild COVID-19 (a few samples of this study predate the infection). Cell type and time point are not known.

This clonotype was seen ten or more times. The chain couples TRBV3-1 to TRBJ2-1, with D possibly matching TRBD2 (6 bases). V was trimmed by 8 bases and J by 4 bases, leaving 15 bases between them. This CDR3 comprises 14 residues. CDR1 and CDR2 (germline): LGHDT, YNNKEL (reference sequence). CDR3 loop: CASGRTARYNEQFF. The CDR3, as DNA: TGTGCCAGCGGGAGGACCGCACGGTACAATGAGCAGTTCTTC.

The V and J genes are TRBV9 and TRBJ2-1, with D tentatively TRBD1 (5 bases). CDR1 is SGDLS, CDR2 YYNGEE, per germline. Trimming shortened V by 0 bases and J by 3 bases, and 10 bases separated the two germline ends. The CDR3 runs 15 residues. The CDR3 reads CASSVATGSYNEQFF. The CDR3 DNA follows: TGTGCCAGCAGCGTAGCTACAGGAAGCTACAATGAGCAGTTCTTC.

In its sample, this clonotype was seen a few times. The CDR3 sequence is CASSEGGAPTYNEQFF. CDR3 DNA sequence: TGTGCCAGCAGCGAGGGGGGGGCTCCAACGTACAATGAGCAGTTCTTC. J is TRBJ2-1 and V is TRBV9; D may be TRBD2 (7 bases). The germline V gene encodes CDR1 SGDLS and CDR2 YYNGEE. Trimming removed 3 bases at V and 4 bases at J, with 17 bases between. The CDR3 is 16 amino acids.

This clonotype turned up a few times. This rearrangement joins TRBV4-1 to TRBJ2-3; 9 positions agree with TRBD2. Germline CDR1 reads MGHRA; CDR2 reads YSYEKL. Germline trimming cut 1 base from V and 2 bases from J; bases unmatched to any gene: 4. The CDR3 is 16 amino acids. The CDR3 is CASSQVIAGVTDTQYF. For the CDR3, the DNA is TGCGCCAGCAGCCAAGTCATAGCGGGGGTCACAGATACGCAGTATTTT.

This clonotype appeared a few times. This chain joins TRBV6-2 or TRBV6-3 and TRBJ1-5; maybe TRBD1 (6 bases). The CDR3 spans 14 residues. Germline CDR1 is MNHEY and CDR2 is SVGEGT. Trimming removed 6 bases from V and 2 bases from J, with 11 bases in between. The CDR3 DNA sequence: TGTGCCAGCAGCCGGACAGCTCGCAATCAGCCCCAGCATTTT. Translation gives CASSRTARNQPQHF.

V and J are TRBV7-2 and TRBJ2-3; TRBD2 matches at 11 bases. J lost 4 bases, V lost 5 bases, and 8 bases had no gene match. Germline-derived CDR1 and CDR2 are SGHTA and FQGNSA. The CDR3 totals 16 residues. CDR3 region: CASSPTSGGSPDTQYF. CDR3 sequence (DNA): TGTGCCAGCAGCCCCACTAGCGGGGGATCCCCAGATACGCAGTATTTT.

This clonotype has a count of ten or more. This sequence joins TRBV12-3 or TRBV12-4 and TRBJ1-4; D call uncertain. The CDR3 runs to 11 residues. Deletions cut 3 bases from V and 7 bases from J, with 3 bases between. This CDR3 reads CASSLGEKLFF. The CDR3 bases are TGTGCCAGCAGTTTGGGTGAAAAACTGTTTTTT.

This clonotype was counted a few times. The CDR3 loop reads CASSYERDAYEKLFF. CDR3 in DNA: TGCGCCAGCAGCTACGAGCGGGACGCCTATGAAAAACTGTTTTTT. V is TRBV4-3 and J is TRBJ1-4, with a weak D call TRBD1 (5 bases). Germline-derived CDR1 and CDR2 are LGHNA and YSLEER. V lost 5 bases to trimming and J lost 6 bases, with 16 bases between them. CDR3 length equals 15 residues.

This clonotype was counted a few times. The CDR3 bases are TGCGCCAGCAGCCTGGGACAGGGGGCAAGTGGCTACACCTTC. Translated, it gives CASSLGQGASGYTF. The genes are TRBV5-1 and TRBJ1-2, with 12 bases aligning to TRBD1. In germline, CDR1 is SGHRS, CDR2 YFSETQ. This CDR3 has 14 residues. Trimming cost V 4 bases and J 7 bases; bases outside gene matches: 5. The full variable domain, its missing parts supplied by reference TRBV5-1 and TRBJ1-2, is KAGVTQTPRYLIKTRGQQVTLSCSPISGHRSVSWYQQTPGQGLQFLFEYFSETQRNKGNFPGRFSGRQFSNSRSEMNVSTLELGDSALYLCASSLGQGASGYTFGSGTRLTVV.

This clonotype showed up just a few times. The chain links TRBV25-1 to TRBJ1-2, with 7 bases aligning to TRBD1. CDR3 size: 14 residues. Germline trimming cut 5 bases from V and 3 bases from J; bases unmatched to any gene: 6. The germline CDR1 and CDR2 sequences are MGHDK and SYGVNS. CDR3 loop: CASSPRGQYYGYTF. The DNA for the CDR3 is TGTGCCAGCAGTCCCAGGGGACAGTACTATGGCTACACCTTC.

This clonotype was picked up a small number of times. The CDR3 DNA reads as TGCAGCGTTACCGGGACAGGAAACTACGAGCAGTACTTC. It specifies CSVTGTGNYEQYF. The V and J genes are TRBV29-1 and TRBJ2-7; the match to TRBD1 covers 8 bases. V trimming: 5 bases; J trimming: 3 bases; junction bases outside the gene matches: 6. From germline, CDR1 is SQVTM and CDR2 ANQGSEA. This CDR3 has 13 residues.